This T cell receptor (beta chain) was recovered during a study of CD8 T cells in Susac syndrome. Random hexamers served to reverse transcribe roughly 0.45 to 1 ug RNA. It was immunoSEQ multiplex PCR that amplified TCR beta CDR3 across 54 Vbeta and 13 Jbeta. TCRdb re-derived calls from the immunoSEQ multiplex PCR reads in MiXCR, one entry per CDR3 protein. The repertoire has some 130,000 distinct CDR3 sequences, 65% to 90% of them found once; the top ten carry approximately 0.51%. CDR1 is MNHEY, CDR2 SMNVEV, per germline (reference sequence). Germline trimming cut 0 bases from V and 3 bases from J; bases unmatched to any gene: 0. The CDR3 has 14 residues. Sequencing of TCR beta drew on CD8+ and CD4+ T cells from blood. The TEMRA cells underwent FACS enrichment, while the CD8+ and CD4+ T cells underwent negative isolation.

This chain connects TRBV27 to TRBJ2-3; 7 bases match TRBD2. This TCR derives from a human donor with multiple sclerosis. The sample comprised CD8+ T cells from PBMCs. The CDR3 region has the DNA TGTGCCAGCAGTTTATCGCGGGGGACAGATACGCAGTATTTT. As protein: CASSLSRGTDTQYF.